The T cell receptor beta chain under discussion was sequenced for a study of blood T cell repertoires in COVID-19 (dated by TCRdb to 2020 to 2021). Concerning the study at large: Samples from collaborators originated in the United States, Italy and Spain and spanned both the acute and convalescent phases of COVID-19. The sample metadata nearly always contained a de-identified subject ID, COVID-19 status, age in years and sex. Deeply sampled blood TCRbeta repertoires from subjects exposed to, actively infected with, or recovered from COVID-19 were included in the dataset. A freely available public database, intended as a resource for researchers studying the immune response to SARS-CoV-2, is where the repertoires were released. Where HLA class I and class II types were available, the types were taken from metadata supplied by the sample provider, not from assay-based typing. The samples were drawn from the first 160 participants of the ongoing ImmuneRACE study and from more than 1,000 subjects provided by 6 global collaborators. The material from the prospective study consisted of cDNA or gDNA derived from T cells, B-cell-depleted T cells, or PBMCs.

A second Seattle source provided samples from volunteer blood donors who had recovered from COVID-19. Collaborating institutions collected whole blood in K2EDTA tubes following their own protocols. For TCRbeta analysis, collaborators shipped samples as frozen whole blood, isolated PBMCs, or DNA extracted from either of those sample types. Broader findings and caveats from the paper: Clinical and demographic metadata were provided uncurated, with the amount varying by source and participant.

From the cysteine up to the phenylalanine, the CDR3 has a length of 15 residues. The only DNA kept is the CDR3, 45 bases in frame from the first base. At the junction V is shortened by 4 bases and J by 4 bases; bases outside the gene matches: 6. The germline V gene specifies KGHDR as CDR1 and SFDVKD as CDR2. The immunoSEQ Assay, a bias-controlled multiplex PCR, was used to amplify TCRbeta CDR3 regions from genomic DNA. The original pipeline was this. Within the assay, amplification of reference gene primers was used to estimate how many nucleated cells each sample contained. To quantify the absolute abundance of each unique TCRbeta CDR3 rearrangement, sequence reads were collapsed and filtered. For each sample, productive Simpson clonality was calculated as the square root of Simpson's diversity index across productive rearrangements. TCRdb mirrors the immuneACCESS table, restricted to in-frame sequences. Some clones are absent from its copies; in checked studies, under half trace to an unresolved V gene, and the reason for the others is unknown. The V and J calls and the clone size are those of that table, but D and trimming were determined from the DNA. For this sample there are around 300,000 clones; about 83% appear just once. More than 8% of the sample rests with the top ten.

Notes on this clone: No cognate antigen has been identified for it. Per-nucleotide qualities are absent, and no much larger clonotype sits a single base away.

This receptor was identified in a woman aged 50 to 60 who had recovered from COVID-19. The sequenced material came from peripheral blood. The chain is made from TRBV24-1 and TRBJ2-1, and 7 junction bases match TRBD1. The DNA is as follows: TGTGCCACCAGTGACGCCGGGACAGTGTACAATGAGCAGTTCTTC. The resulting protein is CATSDAGTVYNEQFF.